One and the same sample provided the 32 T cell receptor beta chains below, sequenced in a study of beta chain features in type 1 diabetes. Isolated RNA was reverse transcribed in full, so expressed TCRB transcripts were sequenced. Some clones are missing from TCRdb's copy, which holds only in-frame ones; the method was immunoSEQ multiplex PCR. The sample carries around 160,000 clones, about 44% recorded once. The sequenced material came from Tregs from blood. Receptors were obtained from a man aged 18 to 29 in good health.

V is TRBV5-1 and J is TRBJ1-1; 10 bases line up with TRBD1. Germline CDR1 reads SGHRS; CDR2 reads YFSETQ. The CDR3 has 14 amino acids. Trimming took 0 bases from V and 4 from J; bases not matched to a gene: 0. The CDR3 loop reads CASSLGTGGTEAFF. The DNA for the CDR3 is TGCGCCAGCAGCTTGGGGACAGGGGGCACTGAAGCTTTCTTT.

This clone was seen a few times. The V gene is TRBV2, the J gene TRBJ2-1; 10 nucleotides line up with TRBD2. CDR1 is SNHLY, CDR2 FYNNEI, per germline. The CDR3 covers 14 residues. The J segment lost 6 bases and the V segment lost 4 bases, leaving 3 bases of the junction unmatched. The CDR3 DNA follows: TGTGCCAGCAGTGGGCCTAGCGGGGGCAATGAGCAGTTCTTC. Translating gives CASSGPSGGNEQFF.

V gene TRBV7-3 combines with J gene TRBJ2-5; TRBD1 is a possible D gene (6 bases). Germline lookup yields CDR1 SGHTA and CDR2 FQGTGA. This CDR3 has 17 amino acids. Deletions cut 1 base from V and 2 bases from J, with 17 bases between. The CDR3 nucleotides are TGTGCCAGCAGCTTAAGACCCTGGCAGGGGACACAAGAGACCCAGTACTTC. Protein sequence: CASSLRPWQGTQETQYF.

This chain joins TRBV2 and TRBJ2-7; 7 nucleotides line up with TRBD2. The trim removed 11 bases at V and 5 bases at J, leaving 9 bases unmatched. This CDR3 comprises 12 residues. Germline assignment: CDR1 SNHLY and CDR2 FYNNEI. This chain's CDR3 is CAGRGGMDEQYF. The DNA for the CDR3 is TGTGCCGGGCGGGGAGGGATGGACGAGCAGTACTTC. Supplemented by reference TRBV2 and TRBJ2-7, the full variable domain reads EPEVTQTPSHQVTQMGQEVILRCVPISNHLYFYWYRQILGQKVEFLVSFYNNEISEKSEIFDDQFSVERPDGSNFTLKIRSTKLEDSAMYFCAGRGGMDEQYFGPGTRLTVT.

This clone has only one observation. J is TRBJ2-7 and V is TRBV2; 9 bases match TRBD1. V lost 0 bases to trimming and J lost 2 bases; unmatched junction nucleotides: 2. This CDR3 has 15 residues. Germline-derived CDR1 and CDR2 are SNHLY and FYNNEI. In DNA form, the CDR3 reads TGTGCCAGCAGTGAAGCCCGACAGGGGGCCTACGAGCAGTACTTC. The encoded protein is CASSEARQGAYEQYF.

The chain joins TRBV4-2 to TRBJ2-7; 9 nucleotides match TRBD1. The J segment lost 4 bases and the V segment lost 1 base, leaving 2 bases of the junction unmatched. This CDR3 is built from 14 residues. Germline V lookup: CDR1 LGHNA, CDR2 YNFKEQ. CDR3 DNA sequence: TGTGCCAGCAGCCAAGGGGACAGGGCTTACGAGCAGTACTTC. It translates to CASSQGDRAYEQYF.

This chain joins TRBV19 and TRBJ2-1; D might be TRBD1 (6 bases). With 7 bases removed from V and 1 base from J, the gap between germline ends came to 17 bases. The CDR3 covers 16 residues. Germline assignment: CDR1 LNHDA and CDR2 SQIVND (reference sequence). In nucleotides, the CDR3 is TGTGCCAGTACCCCAGGGGAATTTAGGTCCTACAATGAGCAGTTCTTC. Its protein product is CASTPGEFRSYNEQFF.

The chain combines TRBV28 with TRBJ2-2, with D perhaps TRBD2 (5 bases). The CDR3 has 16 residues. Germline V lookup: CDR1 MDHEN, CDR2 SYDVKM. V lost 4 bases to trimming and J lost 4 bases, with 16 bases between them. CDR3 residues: CASSSLSPDSTGELFF. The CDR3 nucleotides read TGTGCCAGCAGTTCCCTCAGTCCGGACTCCACCGGGGAGCTGTTTTTT.

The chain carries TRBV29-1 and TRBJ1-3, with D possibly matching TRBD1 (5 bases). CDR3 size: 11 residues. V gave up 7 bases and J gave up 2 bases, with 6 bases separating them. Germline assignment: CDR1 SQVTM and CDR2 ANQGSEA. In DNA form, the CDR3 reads TGCAGCGCCAGGGCTGGAAACACCATATATTTT. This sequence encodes CSARAGNTIYF.

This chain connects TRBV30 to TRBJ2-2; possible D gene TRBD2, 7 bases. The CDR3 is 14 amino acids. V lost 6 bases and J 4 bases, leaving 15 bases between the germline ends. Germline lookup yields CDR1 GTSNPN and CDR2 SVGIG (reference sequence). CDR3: CACPKGGGTGELFF. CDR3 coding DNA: TGTGCCTGCCCGAAGGGGGGGGGCACCGGGGAGCTGTTTTTT.

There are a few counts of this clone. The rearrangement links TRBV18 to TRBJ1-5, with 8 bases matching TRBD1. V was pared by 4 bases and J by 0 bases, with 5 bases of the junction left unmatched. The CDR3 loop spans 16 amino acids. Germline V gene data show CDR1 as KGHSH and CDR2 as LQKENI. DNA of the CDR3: TGTGCCAGCTCACTTCAGGGGGCGACTAGCAATCAGCCCCAGCATTTT. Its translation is CASSLQGATSNQPQHF.

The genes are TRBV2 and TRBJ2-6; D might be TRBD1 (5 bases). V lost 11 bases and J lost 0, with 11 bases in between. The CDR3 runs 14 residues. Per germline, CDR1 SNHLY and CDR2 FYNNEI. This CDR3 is CAGHRSSGANVLTF. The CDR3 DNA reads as TGTGCCGGACACAGGAGCTCTGGGGCCAACGTCCTGACTTTC. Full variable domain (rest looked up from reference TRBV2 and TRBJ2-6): EPEVTQTPSHQVTQMGQEVILRCVPISNHLYFYWYRQILGQKVEFLVSFYNNEISEKSEIFDDQFSVERPDGSNFTLKIRSTKLEDSAMYFCAGHRSSGANVLTFGAGSRLTVL.

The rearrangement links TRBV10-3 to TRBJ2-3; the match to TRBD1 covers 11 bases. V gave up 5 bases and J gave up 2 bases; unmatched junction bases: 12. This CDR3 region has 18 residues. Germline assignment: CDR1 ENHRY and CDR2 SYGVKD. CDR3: CAISTQRTGGRDTDTQYF. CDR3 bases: TGTGCCATCAGTACACAAAGGACAGGGGGCAGGGACACAGATACGCAGTATTTT.

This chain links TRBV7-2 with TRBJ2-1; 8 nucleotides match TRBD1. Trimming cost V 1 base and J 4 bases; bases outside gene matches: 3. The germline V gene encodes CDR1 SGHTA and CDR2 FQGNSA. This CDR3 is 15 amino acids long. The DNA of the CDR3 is TGTGCCAGCAGCTTAGGCAGGGGGCTGTACAATGAGCAGTTCTTC. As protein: CASSLGRGLYNEQFF. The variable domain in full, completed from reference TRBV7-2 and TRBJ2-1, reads GAGVSQSPSNKVTEKGKDVELRCDPISGHTALYWYRQSLGQGLEFLIYFQGNSAPDKSGLPSDRFSAERTGGSVSTLTIQRTQQEDSAVYLCASSLGRGLYNEQFFGPGTRLTVL.

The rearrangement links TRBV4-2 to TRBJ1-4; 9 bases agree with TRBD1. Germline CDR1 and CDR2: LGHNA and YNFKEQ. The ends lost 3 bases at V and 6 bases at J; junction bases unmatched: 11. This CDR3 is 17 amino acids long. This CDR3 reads CASSQGNGQGSDEKLFF. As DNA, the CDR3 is TGTGCCAGCAGCCAGGGAAATGGACAGGGGTCGGATGAAAAACTGTTTTTT.

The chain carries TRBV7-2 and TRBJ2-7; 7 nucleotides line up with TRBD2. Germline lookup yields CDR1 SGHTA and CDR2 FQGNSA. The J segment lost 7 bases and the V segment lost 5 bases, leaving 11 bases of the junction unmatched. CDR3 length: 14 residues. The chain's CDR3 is CASSGRAQGREQYF. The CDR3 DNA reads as TGTGCCAGCAGCGGGAGGGCCCAAGGGCGGGAGCAGTACTTC.

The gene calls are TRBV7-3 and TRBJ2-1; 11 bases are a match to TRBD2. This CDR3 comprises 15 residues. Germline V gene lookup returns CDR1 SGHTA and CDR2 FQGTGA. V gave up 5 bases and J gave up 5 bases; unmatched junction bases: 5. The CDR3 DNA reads TGTGCCAGCAGCCCGCTAGCGGGGGGTAACAATGAGCAGTTCTTC. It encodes CASSPLAGGNNEQFF.

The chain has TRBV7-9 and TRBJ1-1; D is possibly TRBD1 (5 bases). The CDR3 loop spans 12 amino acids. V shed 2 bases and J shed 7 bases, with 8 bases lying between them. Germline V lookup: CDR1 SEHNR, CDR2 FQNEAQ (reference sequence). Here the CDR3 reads CASSLYDSEAFF. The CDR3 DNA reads TGTGCCAGCAGCTTATATGACAGTGAAGCTTTCTTT. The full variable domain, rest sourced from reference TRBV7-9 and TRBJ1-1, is DTGVSQNPRHKITKRGQNVTFRCDPISEHNRLYWYRQTLGQGPEFLTYFQNEAQLEKSRLLSDRFSAERPKGSFSTLEIQRTEQGDSAMYLCASSLYDSEAFFGQGTRLTVV.

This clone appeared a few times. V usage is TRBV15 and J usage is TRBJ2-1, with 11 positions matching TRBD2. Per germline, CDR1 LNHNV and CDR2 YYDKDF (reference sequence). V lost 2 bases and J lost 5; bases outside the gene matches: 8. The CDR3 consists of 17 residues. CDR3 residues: CATSRSRLAGIDNEQFF. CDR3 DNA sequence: TGTGCCACCAGCAGATCCCGACTAGCGGGGATTGACAATGAGCAGTTCTTC.

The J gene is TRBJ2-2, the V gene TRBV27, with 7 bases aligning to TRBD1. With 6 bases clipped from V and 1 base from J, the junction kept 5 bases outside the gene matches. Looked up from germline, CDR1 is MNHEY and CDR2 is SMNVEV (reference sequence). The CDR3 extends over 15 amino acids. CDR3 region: CASSTWTGNTGELFF. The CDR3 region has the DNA TGTGCCAGCAGCACATGGACAGGGAACACCGGGGAGCTGTTTTTT.

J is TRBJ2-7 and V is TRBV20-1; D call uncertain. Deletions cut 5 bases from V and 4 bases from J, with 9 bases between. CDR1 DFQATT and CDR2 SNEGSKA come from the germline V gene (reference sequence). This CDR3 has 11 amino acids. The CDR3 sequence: CSAPHMYEQYF. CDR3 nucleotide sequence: TGCAGTGCTCCCCACATGTACGAGCAGTACTTC.

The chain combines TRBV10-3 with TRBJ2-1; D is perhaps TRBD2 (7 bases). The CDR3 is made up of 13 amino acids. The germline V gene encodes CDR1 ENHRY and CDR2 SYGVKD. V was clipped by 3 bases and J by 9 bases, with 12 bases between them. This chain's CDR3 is CAISDSRGAEQFF. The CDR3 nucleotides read TGTGCCATCAGTGATTCTCGGGGGGCTGAGCAGTTCTTC.

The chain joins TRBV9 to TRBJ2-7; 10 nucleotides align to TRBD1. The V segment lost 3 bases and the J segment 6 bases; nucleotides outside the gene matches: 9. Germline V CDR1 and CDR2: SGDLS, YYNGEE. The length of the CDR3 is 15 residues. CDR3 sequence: CASSGAGTGVGEQYF. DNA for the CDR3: TGTGCCAGCAGCGGGGCCGGGACAGGGGTGGGCGAGCAGTACTTC.

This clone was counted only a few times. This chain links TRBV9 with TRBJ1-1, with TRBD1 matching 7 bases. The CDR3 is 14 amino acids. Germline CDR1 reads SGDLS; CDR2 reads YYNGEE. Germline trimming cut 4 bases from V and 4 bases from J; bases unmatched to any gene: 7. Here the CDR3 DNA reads TGTGCCAGCAGCCCTCGACAGGGATTCACTGAAGCTTTCTTT. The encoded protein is CASSPRQGFTEAFF.

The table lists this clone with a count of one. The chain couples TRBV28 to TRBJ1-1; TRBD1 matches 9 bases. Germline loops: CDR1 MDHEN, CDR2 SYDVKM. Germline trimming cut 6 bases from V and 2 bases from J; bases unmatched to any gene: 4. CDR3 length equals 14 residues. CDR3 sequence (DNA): TGTGCCAGCAGACGGGGACAGGGTAACACTGAAGCTTTCTTT. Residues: CASRRGQGNTEAFF.

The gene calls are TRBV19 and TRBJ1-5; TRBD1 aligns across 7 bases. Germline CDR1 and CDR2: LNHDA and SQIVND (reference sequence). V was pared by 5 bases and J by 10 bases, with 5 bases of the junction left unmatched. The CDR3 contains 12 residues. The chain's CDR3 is CASSQAGGPQHF. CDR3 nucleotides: TGTGCCAGTAGTCAGGCAGGGGGACCCCAGCATTTT.

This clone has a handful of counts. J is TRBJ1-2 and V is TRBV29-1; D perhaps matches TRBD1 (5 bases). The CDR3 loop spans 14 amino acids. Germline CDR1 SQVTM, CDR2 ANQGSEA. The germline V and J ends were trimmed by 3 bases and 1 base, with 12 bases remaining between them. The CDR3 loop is CSVDVQAYNYGYTF. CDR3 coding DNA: TGCAGCGTTGATGTACAGGCTTATAACTATGGCTACACCTTC.

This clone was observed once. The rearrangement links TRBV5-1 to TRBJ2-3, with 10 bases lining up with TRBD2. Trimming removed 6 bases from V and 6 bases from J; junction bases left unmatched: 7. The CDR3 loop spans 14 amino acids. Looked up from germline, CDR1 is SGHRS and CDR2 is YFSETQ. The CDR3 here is CASTFGLAVDTQYF. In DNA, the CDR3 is TGCGCCAGCACCTTCGGACTAGCGGTTGATACGCAGTATTTT.

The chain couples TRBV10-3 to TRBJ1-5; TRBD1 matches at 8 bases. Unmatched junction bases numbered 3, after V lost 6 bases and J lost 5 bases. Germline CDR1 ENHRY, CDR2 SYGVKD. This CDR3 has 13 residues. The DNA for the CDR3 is TGTGCCATCAGCCTACAGGGGGATCAGCCCCAGCATTTT. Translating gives CAISLQGDQPQHF.

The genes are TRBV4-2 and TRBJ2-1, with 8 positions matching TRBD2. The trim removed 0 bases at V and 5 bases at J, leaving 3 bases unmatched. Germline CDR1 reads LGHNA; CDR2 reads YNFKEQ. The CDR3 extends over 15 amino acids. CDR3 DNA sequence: TGTGCCAGCAGCCAAGACGATAGCGGGAACAATGAGCAGTTCTTC. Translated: CASSQDDSGNNEQFF.

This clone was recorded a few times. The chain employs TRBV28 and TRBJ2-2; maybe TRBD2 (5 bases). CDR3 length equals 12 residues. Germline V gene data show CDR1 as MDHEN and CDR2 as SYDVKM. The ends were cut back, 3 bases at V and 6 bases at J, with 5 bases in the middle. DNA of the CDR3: TGTGCCAGCAGTTTGGAGGCCGGGGAGCTGTTTTTT. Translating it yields CASSLEAGELFF.

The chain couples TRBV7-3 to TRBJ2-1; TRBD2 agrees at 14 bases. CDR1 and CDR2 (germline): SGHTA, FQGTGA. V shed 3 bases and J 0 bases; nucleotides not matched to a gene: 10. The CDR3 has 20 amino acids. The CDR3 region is CASSFVAGGTSGSSYNEQFF. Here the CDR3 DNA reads TGTGCCAGCAGCTTTGTGGCGGGTGGGACTAGCGGGAGCTCCTACAATGAGCAGTTCTTC.